This TCR beta chain was recorded in a study of OX40 agonist ivuxolimab in advanced cancers. Overall study findings and caveats: Expanded clones belonging to CD8+ T cells outnumbered, on average, those of CD4+.

Prior autoimmune disease or systemic immunosuppression barred patients. Trimming cost V 0 bases and J 8 bases, with 10 bases left between them. Germline V gene data show CDR1 as LGHNA and CDR2 as YNFKEQ. CDR3 length equals 14 residues. Assay: immunoSEQ multiplex PCR; the TCRdb copy retains only in-frame clones and omits some. The profile shows roughly 50,000 clones, 88% of them singletons. Remarks on this clone: Its antigen is not known.

This specimen consisted of CD4+ or CD8+ T cells sorted from blood, obtained in a trial of the OX40 agonist ivuxolimab. The TCR originated in an adult with an advanced solid tumor such as melanoma, head and neck, liver or kidney cancer. The rearrangement uses TRBV4-2 and TRBJ1-4; D is perhaps TRBD1 (5 bases). The CDR3 loop reads CASSQDRDSEKLFF. The DNA of the CDR3 is TGTGCCAGCAGCCAAGACAGGGATTCGGAAAAACTGTTTTTT.